This TCR beta chain was found in a study of PD-1 blockade in mismatch repair-deficient tumors. Study background: Patients had about 13 mismatch repair-deficient cancer types and were previously treated and progressing.

The CDR3 length is 14 residues. V was pared by 7 bases and J by 1 base, with 2 bases of the junction left unmatched. CDR1 and CDR2 from the germline V gene are MNHNY and SVGAGI (reference sequence). Some clones are missing from TCRdb's copy, which holds only in-frame ones; the method was immunoSEQ multiplex PCR. The data show about 130,000 clones, with about nine tenths seen just once and 12% held by the top ten. TCRs were sequenced from a few patients responding to pembrolizumab. This chain uses TRBV6-6 with TRBJ2-3; 10 bases align to TRBD2. The sequencing used peripheral blood, collected about 17 months after starting pembrolizumab. The clonotype comes from an adult with mismatch repair-deficient cancer. The CDR3 DNA sequence: TGTGCCAGCATAAGCGGGAGGGGCACAGATACGCAGTATTTT. This gives the protein CASISGRGTDTQYF.